One and the same sample provided the 5 T cell receptor beta chains below, sequenced in a study of T-cell memory formation after mild COVID-19. TCRdb used MiXCR to reprocess the 5' RACE reads, holding one entry per CDR3 protein. The data contain 25,000 or so distinct CDR3 sequences, around 7% of them singletons. Specimen: PBMCs or a T cell subset sorted from them (not recorded which). These receptor sequences come from an adult woman who had mild COVID-19 (a few samples of this study predate the infection). Cell type and time point are not known.

This clonotype came up many times. V is TRBV5-1 and J is TRBJ2-5, with 8 bases aligning to TRBD1. The germline V gene encodes CDR1 SGHRS and CDR2 YFSETQ. CDR3 length equals 15 residues. Losses at the gene ends were 4 bases for V and 2 bases for J; bases not matched to a gene: 7. The CDR3 DNA is TGCGCCAGCAGCCGCTCACAGGGGGGTCAAGAGACCCAGTACTTC. Translation: CASSRSQGGQETQYF.

This clonotype was observed many times. The chain combines TRBV20-1 with TRBJ2-1; tentatively, D is TRBD1 (6 bases). Trimming shortened V by 5 bases and J by 5 bases, and 16 bases separated the two germline ends. Germline V gene sequence: CDR1 DFQATT, CDR2 SNEGSKA (reference sequence). The CDR3 contains 14 residues. The CDR3 nucleotides read TGCAGTGCTGAGACCGGGACAACTGACAATGAGCAGTTCTTC. Encoded protein: CSAETGTTDNEQFF.

This clonotype was detected ten times or more. The chain has TRBV7-2 and TRBJ2-7; tentatively, D is TRBD1 or TRBD2 (5 bases each). The germline gives CDR1 SGHTA, CDR2 FQGNSA. Trimming removed 5 bases at V and 2 bases at J, with 16 bases between. The CDR3 has 15 residues. CDR3 residues: CASSPARDPAYEQYF. CDR3 nucleotides: TGTGCCAGCAGCCCCGCCCGGGACCCAGCCTACGAGCAGTACTTC.

This clonotype has a count of ten or more. The chain has TRBV12-3 or TRBV12-4 and TRBJ2-1; tentative D call: TRBD2 (7 bases). CDR3 length: 14 residues. Trimming pared 0 bases from V and 9 bases from J, leaving 12 bases between. CDR3 in DNA: TGTGCCAGCAGTTTAGCGGGGGGGCCGGGTGAGCAGTTCTTC. Amino acid sequence: CASSLAGGPGEQFF.

Many counts were recorded for this clonotype. The chain carries TRBV18 and TRBJ2-5, with D possibly matching TRBD1 (6 bases). The CDR3 spans 14 residues. V lost 2 bases, J lost 2 bases, and 9 bases lay in between. The germline V gene encodes CDR1 KGHSH and CDR2 LQKENI. The CDR3 region is CASSPNRAQETQYF. The CDR3, as DNA: TGTGCCAGCTCACCAAACAGGGCTCAAGAGACCCAGTACTTC.